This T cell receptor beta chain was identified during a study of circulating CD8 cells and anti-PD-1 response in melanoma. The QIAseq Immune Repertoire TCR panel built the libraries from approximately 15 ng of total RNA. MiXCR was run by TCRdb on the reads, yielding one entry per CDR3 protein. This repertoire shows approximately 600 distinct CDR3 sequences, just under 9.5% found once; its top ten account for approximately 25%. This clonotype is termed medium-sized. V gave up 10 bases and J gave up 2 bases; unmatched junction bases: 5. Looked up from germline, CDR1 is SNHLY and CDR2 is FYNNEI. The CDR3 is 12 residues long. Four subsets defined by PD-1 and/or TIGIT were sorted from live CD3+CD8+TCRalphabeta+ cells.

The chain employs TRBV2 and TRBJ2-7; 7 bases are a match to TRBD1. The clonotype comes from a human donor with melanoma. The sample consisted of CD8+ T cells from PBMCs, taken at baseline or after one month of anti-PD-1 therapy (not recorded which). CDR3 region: CATTGSPYEQYF. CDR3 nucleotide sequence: TGTGCCACGACAGGGTCGCCCTACGAGCAGTACTTC.